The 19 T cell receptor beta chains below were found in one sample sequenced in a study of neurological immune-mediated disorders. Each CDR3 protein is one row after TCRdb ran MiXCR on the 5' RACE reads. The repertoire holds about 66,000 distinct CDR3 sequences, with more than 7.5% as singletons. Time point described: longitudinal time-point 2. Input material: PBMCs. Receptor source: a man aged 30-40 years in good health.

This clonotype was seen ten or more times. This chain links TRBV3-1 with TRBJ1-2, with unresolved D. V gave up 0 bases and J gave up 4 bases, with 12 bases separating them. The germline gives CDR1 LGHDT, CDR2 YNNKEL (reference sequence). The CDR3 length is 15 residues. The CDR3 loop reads CASSQDISSLYGYTF. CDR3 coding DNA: TGTGCCAGCAGCCAAGATATATCAAGCCTCTATGGCTACACCTTC. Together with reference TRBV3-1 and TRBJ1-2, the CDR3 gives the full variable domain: DTAVSQTPKYLVTQMGNDKSIKCEQNLGHDTMYWYKQDSKKFLKIMFSYNNKELIINETVPNRFSPKSPDKAHLNLHINSLELGDSAVYFCASSQDISSLYGYTFGSGTRLTVV.

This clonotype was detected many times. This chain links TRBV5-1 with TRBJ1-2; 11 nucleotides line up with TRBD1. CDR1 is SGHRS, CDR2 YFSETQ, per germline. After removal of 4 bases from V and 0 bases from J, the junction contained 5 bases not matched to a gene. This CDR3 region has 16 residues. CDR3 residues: CASSGTGQGANYGYTF. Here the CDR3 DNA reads TGCGCCAGCAGCGGGACGGGACAGGGGGCTAACTATGGCTACACCTTC.

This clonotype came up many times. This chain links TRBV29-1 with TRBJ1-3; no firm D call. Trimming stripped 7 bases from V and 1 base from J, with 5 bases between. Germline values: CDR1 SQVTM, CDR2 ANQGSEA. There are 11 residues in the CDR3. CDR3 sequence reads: CSGESGNTIYF. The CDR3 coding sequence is TGCAGCGGAGAATCTGGAAACACCATATATTTT.

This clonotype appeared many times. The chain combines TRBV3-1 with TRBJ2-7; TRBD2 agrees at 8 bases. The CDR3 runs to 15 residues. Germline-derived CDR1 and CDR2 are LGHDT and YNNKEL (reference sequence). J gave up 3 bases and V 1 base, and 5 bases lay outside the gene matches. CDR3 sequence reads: CASSQVGGRFYEQYF. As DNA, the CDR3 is TGTGCCAGCAGCCAAGTCGGCGGGAGGTTCTACGAGCAGTACTTC.

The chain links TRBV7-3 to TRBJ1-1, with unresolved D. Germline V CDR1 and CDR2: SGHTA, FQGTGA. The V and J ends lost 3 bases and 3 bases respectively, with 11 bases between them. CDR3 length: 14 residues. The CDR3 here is CASSFRYVDTEAFF. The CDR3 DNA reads TGTGCCAGCAGCTTTCGGTACGTTGACACTGAAGCTTTCTTT.

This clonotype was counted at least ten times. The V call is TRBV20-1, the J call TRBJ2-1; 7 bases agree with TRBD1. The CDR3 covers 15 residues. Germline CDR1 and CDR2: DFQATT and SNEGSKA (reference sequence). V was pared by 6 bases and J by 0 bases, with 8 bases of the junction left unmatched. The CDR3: CSATKGTDSYNEQFF. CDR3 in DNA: TGCAGTGCCACAAAGGGGACAGACTCCTACAATGAGCAGTTCTTC.

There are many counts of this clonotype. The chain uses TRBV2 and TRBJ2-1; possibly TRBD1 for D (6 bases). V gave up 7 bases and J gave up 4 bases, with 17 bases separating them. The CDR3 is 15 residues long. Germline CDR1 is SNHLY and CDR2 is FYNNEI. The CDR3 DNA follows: TGTGCCAGCACAAACCGGGACAACATATACAATGAGCAGTTCTTC. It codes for CASTNRDNIYNEQFF.

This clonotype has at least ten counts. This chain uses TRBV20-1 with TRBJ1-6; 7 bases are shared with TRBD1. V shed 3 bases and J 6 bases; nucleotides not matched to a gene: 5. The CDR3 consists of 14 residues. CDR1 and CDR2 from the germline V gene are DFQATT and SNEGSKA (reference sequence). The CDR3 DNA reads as TGCAGTGCTAGGGAATGGGACAGTAATTCACCCCTCCACTTT. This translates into CSAREWDSNSPLHF.

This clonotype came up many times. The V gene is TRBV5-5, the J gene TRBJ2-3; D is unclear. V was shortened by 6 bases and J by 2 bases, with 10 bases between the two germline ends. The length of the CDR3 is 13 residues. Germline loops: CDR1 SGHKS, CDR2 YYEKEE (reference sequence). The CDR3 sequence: CASTQLFTDTQYF. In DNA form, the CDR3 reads TGTGCCAGCACCCAACTCTTCACAGATACGCAGTATTTT.

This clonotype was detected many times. The DNA of the CDR3 is TGCAGTGCTAGAAGAGGAGTCCAAAACACTGAAGCTTTCTTT. Its translation is CSARRGVQNTEAFF. This chain uses TRBV20-1 with TRBJ1-1, with D uncertain. Germline V gene data show CDR1 as DFQATT and CDR2 as SNEGSKA (reference sequence). The CDR3 is made up of 14 amino acids. Trimming removed 2 bases at V and 2 bases at J, with 12 bases between.

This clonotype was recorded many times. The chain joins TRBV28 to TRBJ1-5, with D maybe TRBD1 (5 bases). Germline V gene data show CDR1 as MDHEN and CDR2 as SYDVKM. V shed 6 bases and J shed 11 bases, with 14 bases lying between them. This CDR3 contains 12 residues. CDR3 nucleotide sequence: TGTGCCAGCAGAGCGACCACAGGAACCCAGCATTTT. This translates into CASRATTGTQHF.

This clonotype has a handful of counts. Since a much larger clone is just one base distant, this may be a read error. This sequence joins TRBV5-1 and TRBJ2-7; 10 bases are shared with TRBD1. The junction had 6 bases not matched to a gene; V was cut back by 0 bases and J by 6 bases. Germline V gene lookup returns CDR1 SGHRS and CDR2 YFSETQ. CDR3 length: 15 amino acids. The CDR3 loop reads CASSLAGTGAGEQYF. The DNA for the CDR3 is TGCGCCAGCAGCTTGGCTGGGACAGGGGCTGGCGAGCAGTACTTC.

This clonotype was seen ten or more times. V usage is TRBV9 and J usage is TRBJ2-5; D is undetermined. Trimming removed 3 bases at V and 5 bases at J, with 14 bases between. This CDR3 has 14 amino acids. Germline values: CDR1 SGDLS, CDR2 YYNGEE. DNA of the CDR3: TGTGCCAGCAGCGCGTCGGAATACTCGGAGACCCAGTACTTC. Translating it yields CASSASEYSETQYF.

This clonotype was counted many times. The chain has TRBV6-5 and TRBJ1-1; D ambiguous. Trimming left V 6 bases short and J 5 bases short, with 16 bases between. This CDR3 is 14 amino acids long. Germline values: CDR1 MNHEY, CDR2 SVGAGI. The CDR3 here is CASSYIPGITEAFF. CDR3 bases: TGTGCCAGCAGCTATATACCGGGAATTACTGAAGCTTTCTTT.

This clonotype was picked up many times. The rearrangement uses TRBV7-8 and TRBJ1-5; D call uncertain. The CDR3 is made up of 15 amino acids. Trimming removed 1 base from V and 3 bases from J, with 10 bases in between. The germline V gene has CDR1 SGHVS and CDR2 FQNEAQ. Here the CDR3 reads CASSLGGEINQPQHF. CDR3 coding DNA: TGTGCCAGCAGCTTAGGTGGCGAAATCAATCAGCCCCAGCATTTT.

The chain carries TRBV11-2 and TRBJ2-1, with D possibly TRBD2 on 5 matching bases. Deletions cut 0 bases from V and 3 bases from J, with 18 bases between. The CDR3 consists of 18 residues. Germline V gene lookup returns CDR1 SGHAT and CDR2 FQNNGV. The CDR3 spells CASSLDWRQPGDYNEQFF. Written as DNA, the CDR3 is TGTGCCAGCAGCTTAGATTGGCGACAACCCGGGGACTACAATGAGCAGTTCTTC.

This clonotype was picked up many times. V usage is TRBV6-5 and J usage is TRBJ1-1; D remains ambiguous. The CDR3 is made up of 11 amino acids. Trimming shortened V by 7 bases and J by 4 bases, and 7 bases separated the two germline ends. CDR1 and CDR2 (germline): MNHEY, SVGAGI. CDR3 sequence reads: CASIRGTEAFF. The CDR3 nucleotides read TGTGCCAGCATACGGGGCACTGAAGCTTTCTTT.

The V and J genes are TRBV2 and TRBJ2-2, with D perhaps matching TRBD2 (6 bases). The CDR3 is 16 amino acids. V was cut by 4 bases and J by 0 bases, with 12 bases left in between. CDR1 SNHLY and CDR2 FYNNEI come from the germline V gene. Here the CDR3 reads CASSGDSGSNTGELFF. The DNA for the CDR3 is TGTGCCAGCAGTGGGGACTCCGGCTCGAACACCGGGGAGCTGTTTTTT.

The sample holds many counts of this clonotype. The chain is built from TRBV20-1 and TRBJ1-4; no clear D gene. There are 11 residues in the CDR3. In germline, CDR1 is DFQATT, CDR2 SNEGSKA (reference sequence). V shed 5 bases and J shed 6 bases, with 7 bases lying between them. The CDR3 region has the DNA TGCAGTGCTCCGTCCTATGAAAAACTGTTTTTT. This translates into CSAPSYEKLFF.